This entry describes one T cell receptor (beta chain). V lost 2 bases and J 3 bases, leaving 12 bases between the germline ends. Per the germline V gene, CDR1 is ENHRY and CDR2 is SYGVKD. The CDR3 extends over 15 amino acids. This sample is part of a study of blood T cell repertoires in COVID-19. Per the study methods: It was from reference gene primer amplification that nucleated cell counts were estimated. Libraries were prepared by immunoSEQ multiplex PCR; TCRdb keeps only in-frame clonotypes and omits some of them. The V and J calls and clone size were taken over from that table, and D and trimming were inferred from the DNA. The sample records around 110,000 clones, approximately 82% being singletons.

Sequencing was performed on peripheral blood. V and J are TRBV10-3 and TRBJ2-3; D remains ambiguous. The clonotype originates from a man aged 65 to 85 with active or convalescent COVID-19. CDR3 residues: CAISEPGTQTDTQYF. The CDR3 coding sequence is TGTGCCATCAGTGAGCCTGGCACGCAGACAGATACGCAGTATTTT.